This TCR beta chain was profiled in a study of CD8 T cells in Susac syndrome. CDR3 length: 14 amino acids. After removal of 6 bases from V and 5 bases from J, the junction contained 10 bases not matched to a gene. Germline assignment: CDR1 SQVTM and CDR2 ANQGSEA. Random hexamers were used to reverse transcribe the RNA input (about 0.5 to 1 ug). Amplification of TCR beta CDR3 spanned 54 Vbeta and 13 Jbeta via immunoSEQ multiplex PCR. TCRdb reprocessed the immunoSEQ multiplex PCR reads via MiXCR and lists one record per CDR3 protein. The sample lists fewer than 150,000 distinct CDR3 sequences, around nine tenths occurring once. TCR beta from blood CD8+ and CD4+ T cells was sequenced. The multiple sclerosis controls were treatment-naive patients, and their relapsing-remitting disease was stable or active.

This clonotype was sampled from a human donor with multiple sclerosis. Source material: CD8+ T cells from PBMCs. The chain carries TRBV29-1 and TRBJ2-1, with TRBD2 matching over 7 bases. The CDR3 nucleotides read TGCAGCGTACCCGTTAGCGGGTTCCACAATGAGCAGTTCTTC. Its protein is CSVPVSGFHNEQFF.